These T cell receptor beta chains were read from a single sample in a study of CD8 T cells in ankylosing spondylitis. TCRdb processed the 5' RACE reads anew with MiXCR; each CDR3 protein has one entry. The sample includes under 150,000 distinct CDR3 sequences, over 7% of them seen just once. Sequencing was done on a sample of blood, either unsorted or a sorted T cell fraction (not recorded which). The receptors originated from a male donor with ankylosing spondylitis or in good health (not recorded which). The CDR3 runs from the conserved cysteine through the conserved F or W. D genes are given only for firm matches. Clone size appears in some rows only: once, few, many, or a class for an expanded clone.

abundance	d_gene	v_gene	j_gene	CDR3aa	CDR3nt
.	TRBD1	TRBV24-1	TRBJ2-7	CASPGTEGPYEQYF	TGTGCCTCCCCCGGGACAGAAGGACCCTACGAGCAGTACTTC
many	.	TRBV29-1	TRBJ2-3	CSVEDRSGGITDTQYF	TGCAGCGTTGAAGATCGATCGGGCGGGATCACAGATACGCAGTATTTT
few	TRBD2	TRBV5-4	TRBJ2-1	CASSFGRLAGGSSYNEQFF	TGTGCCAGCAGCTTCGGGAGACTAGCGGGGGGCAGCTCCTACAATGAGCAGTTCTTC
many	.	TRBV28	TRBJ2-3	CASSLRTDTQYF	TGTGCCAGCAGCCTTAGGACAGATACGCAGTATTTT
many	.	TRBV6-2/TRBV6-3	TRBJ1-3	CASSHGLVRLSGNTIYF	TGTGCCAGCAGCCACGGGCTCGTCAGACTCTCTGGAAACACCATATATTTT
many	TRBD2	TRBV20-1	TRBJ2-3	CSEALAGDDTQYF	TGCAGTGAGGCGCTAGCGGGAGATGATACGCAGTATTTT
few	TRBD1	TRBV7-2	TRBJ1-4	CASSTGTGWGNEKLFF	TGTGCCAGCAGCACCGGGACAGGGTGGGGGAATGAAAAACTGTTTTTT
few	.	TRBV7-7	TRBJ2-3	CASSTGGDADTQYF	TGTGCCAGCAGTACCGGCGGGGACGCAGATACGCAGTATTTT
.	.	TRBV7-6	TRBJ2-3	CASSLAYSGDTQYF	TGTGCCAGCAGCTTAGCCTACAGCGGGGATACGCAGTATTTT
.	TRBD1	TRBV7-9	TRBJ2-7	CASSQNPGQGRYEQYF	TGTGCCAGCAGCCAAAATCCGGGACAGGGAAGGTACGAGCAGTACTTC
many	.	TRBV29-1	TRBJ2-1	CSVSQREQFF	TGCAGCGTATCGCAGAGAGAGCAGTTCTTC
many	.	TRBV12-3/TRBV12-4	TRBJ1-6	CASSSGVRSPLHF	TGTGCCAGCAGTTCGGGGGTTAGGTCACCCCTCCACTTT
many	.	TRBV7-9	TRBJ2-3	CASSSSSTDTQYF	TGTGCCAGCAGCTCCTCCAGCACAGATACGCAGTATTTT
many	TRBD1	TRBV6-6	TRBJ1-3	CASSRDRDRTIYF	TGTGCCAGCAGCCGCGACAGGGACCGCACCATATATTTT
.	.	TRBV20-1	TRBJ2-5	CSADRGLNQETQYF	TGCAGTGCTGACCGCGGGCTAAACCAAGAGACCCAGTACTTC
medium-sized	.	TRBV5-1	TRBJ2-7	CASSLGYEQYF	TGCGCCAGCAGCTTGGGCTACGAGCAGTACTTC
many	.	TRBV7-2	TRBJ2-3	CASSQGGGRSDTQYF	TGTGCCAGCAGCCAAGGGGGAGGGCGTTCAGATACGCAGTATTTT
many	TRBD2	TRBV7-2	TRBJ2-3	CASSLGASGTDTQYF	TGTGCCAGCAGCTTGGGGGCTAGCGGGACAGATACGCAGTATTTT
many	TRBD2	TRBV11-2	TRBJ2-3	CASSLVGGRGFTDTQYF	TGTGCCAGCAGCTTAGTGGGCGGGAGAGGTTTCACAGATACGCAGTATTTT
few	.	TRBV20-1	TRBJ2-2	CSAPTGNTGELFF	TGCAGTGCTCCGACTGGAAACACCGGGGAGCTGTTTTTT
few	.	TRBV29-1	TRBJ2-5	CSVEDIDFQETQYF	TGCAGCGTTGAAGATATCGACTTCCAAGAGACCCAGTACTTC
many	.	TRBV5-1	TRBJ2-1	CASSFTVWGTAGGDEQFF	TGCGCCAGCAGCTTTACGGTTTGGGGGACTGCAGGTGGTGATGAGCAGTTCTTC